The 9 T cell receptor beta chains reported below all come from one sample, sequenced in a study of shared clonotypes between healthy human individuals (dated by TCRdb to 2018 to 2020). The library was produced with the immunoSEQ multiplex PCR assay. TCRdb stores this immuneACCESS table with in-frame sequences only. Part of the clones is absent; in the studies checked, under half of the shortfall reflects unresolved V genes, and no reason is known for the rest. Counted in this sample were 2.3 million or so clones; 80% to 95% of them appeared once. About 0.41% of the sample is taken by the ten largest. Sequenced: naive CD4+ T cells from PBMCs. The cell subset or site label, as the study defines it: CD45RA+ positively selected. These receptor sequences come from a man between 18 and 29 years old in good health. Some clones in this sample may be carry-over from other donors' samples.

This clone occurred once. The chain combines TRBV15 with TRBJ2-3; 7 bases line up with TRBD1. From germline, CDR1 is LNHNV and CDR2 YYDKDF (reference sequence). The CDR3 sequence is 15 residues long. The junction had 2 bases not matched to a gene; V was cut back by 1 base and J by 1 base. DNA for the CDR3: TGTGCCACCAGCAGAGGCACAGGGGGCACAGATACGCAGTATTTT. The encoded protein is CATSRGTGGTDTQYF.

V and J are TRBV6-6 and TRBJ1-1; D remains ambiguous. This CDR3 is 13 amino acids long. Per the germline V gene, CDR1 is MNHNY and CDR2 is SVGAGI (reference sequence). The ends were cut back, 7 bases at V and 1 base at J, with 10 bases in the middle. CDR3 in amino acids: CASTVTENTEAFF. CDR3 bases: TGTGCCAGCACTGTGACGGAGAACACTGAAGCTTTCTTT.

The gene calls are TRBV6-6 and TRBJ2-1; D is ambiguous. CDR1 is MNHNY and CDR2 is SVGAGI in the germline V gene (reference sequence). Trimming shortened V by 2 bases and J by 3 bases, and 5 bases separated the two germline ends. CDR3 length: 13 residues. This CDR3 is CASSYVRYNEQFF. CDR3 nucleotide sequence: TGTGCCAGCAGTTACGTTCGCTACAATGAGCAGTTCTTC.

The chain combines TRBV15 with TRBJ2-1; 7 bases are shared with TRBD2. The CDR3 length is 17 residues. Germline assignment: CDR1 LNHNV and CDR2 YYDKDF (reference sequence). V shed 5 bases, J shed 0 bases, and the junction held 10 bases outside the gene matches. The CDR3, as DNA: TGTGCCACCAGCGCCCGGCAGGGCGGGAGCTCCTACAATGAGCAGTTCTTC. It is translated as CATSARQGGSSYNEQFF.

This clone was counted once. The chain couples TRBV18 to TRBJ1-2; 7 bases align to TRBD1. J lost 1 base, V lost 2 bases, and 4 bases had no gene match. The germline V gene encodes CDR1 KGHSH and CDR2 LQKENI. The CDR3 is 15 residues long. The CDR3 coding sequence is TGTGCCAGCTCACCAAGCCAGGGGGTTAACTATGGCTACACCTTC. This encodes CASSPSQGVNYGYTF.

J is TRBJ2-7 and V is TRBV28; TRBD1 aligns across 9 bases. The CDR3 spans 14 residues. The germline V gene encodes CDR1 MDHEN and CDR2 SYDVKM. Unmatched junction bases numbered 6, after V lost 4 bases and J lost 5 bases. CDR3 sequence reads: CASSSGTGRNEQYF. DNA for the CDR3: TGTGCCAGCAGTTCAGGGACAGGGAGGAACGAGCAGTACTTC.

V is TRBV9 and J is TRBJ2-1; either TRBD1 or TRBD2 may supply D (5 bases each). V lost 3 bases to trimming and J lost 8 bases, with 27 bases between them. Per germline, CDR1 SGDLS and CDR2 YYNGEE. The CDR3 has 18 residues. CDR3 DNA: TGTGCCAGCAGCGGAGTGCCGTCGGCTCTCGGGGCTCTGGATGAGCAGTTCTTC. Translated: CASSGVPSALGALDEQFF.

This clone was picked up a small number of times. CDR3 loop: CASSWDRLTNTEAFF. In nucleotides, the CDR3 is TGTGCCAGCAGCTGGGACAGACTAACGAACACTGAAGCTTTCTTT. This chain uses TRBV13 with TRBJ1-1; 7 positions match TRBD1. CDR3 length: 15 amino acids. The V segment lost 4 bases and the J segment 1 base; nucleotides outside the gene matches: 6. CDR1 is PRHDT and CDR2 is FYEKMQ in the germline V gene (reference sequence).

The chain employs TRBV4-2 and TRBJ2-3; D unresolved. CDR1 and CDR2 (germline): LGHNA, YNFKEQ. CDR3 length: 16 amino acids. The V gene lost 2 bases and the J gene lost 0 bases, with 12 bases spanning the gap. The CDR3 sequence is CASSQHGLASTDTQYF. CDR3 nucleotide sequence: TGTGCCAGCAGCCAACACGGGCTCGCTAGCACAGATACGCAGTATTTT.